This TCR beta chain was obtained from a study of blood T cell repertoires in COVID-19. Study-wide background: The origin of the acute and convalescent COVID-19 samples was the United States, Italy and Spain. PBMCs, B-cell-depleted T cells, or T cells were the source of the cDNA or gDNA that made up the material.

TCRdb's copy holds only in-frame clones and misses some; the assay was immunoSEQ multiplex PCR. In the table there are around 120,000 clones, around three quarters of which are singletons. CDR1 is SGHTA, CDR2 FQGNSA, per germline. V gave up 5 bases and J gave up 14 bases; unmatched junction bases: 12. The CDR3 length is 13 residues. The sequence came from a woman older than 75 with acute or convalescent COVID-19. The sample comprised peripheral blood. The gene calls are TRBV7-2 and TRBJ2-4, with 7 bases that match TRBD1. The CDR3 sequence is CASSPTTGVEKYF. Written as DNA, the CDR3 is TGTGCCAGCAGCCCCACCACAGGGGTTGAAAAGTACTTC.